These 26 T cell receptor beta chains were sequenced from one sample in a study of blood T cell repertoires in COVID-19. The repertoire was sequenced with immunoSEQ multiplex PCR; TCRdb's copy has only in-frame clones and lacks some. The table includes some 140,000 clones, 79% detected once. The sample consisted of peripheral blood. The receptors were gathered from a man between 60 and 70 years old with acute or convalescent COVID-19.

The J gene is TRBJ1-6, the V gene TRBV6-2 or TRBV6-3, with 7 bases fitting TRBD1. CDR3 length equals 14 residues. Per germline, CDR1 MNHEY and CDR2 SVGEGT. V shed 5 bases and J 9 bases; nucleotides not matched to a gene: 7. In nucleotides, the CDR3 is TGTGCCAGCAGTCCCGGGACAGTGAGTTCACCCCTCCACTTT. Its protein product is CASSPGTVSSPLHF.

The DNA for the CDR3 is TGTGCCAGTAGCCCGGACAGGGCAAACTATGGCTACACCTTC. Translating gives CASSPDRANYGYTF. V usage is TRBV19 and J usage is TRBJ1-2, with 8 positions matching TRBD1. V lost 6 bases and J lost 2; bases outside the gene matches: 5. The CDR3 consists of 14 residues. Germline lookup yields CDR1 LNHDA and CDR2 SQIVND (reference sequence).

CDR3 protein: CASSLGQFQETQYF. DNA for the CDR3: TGTGCCAGCAGCTTGGGACAGTTCCAAGAGACCCAGTACTTC. The rearrangement links TRBV5-6 to TRBJ2-5; D perhaps matches TRBD1 (5 bases). This CDR3 contains 14 residues. Germline V gene data show CDR1 as SGHDT and CDR2 as YYEEEE. V lost 0 bases to trimming and J lost 1 base, with 7 bases between them.

This clone was seen once. The rearrangement joins TRBV5-6 to TRBJ1-5; D possibly corresponds to TRBD1 (6 bases). Deletions cut 1 base from V and 2 bases from J, with 16 bases between. Germline CDR1 SGHDT, CDR2 YYEEEE. The CDR3 length is 17 residues. CDR3 sequence (DNA): TGTGCCAGCAGCTTGTTTGTGGGGGCGGGTGGCAATCAGCCCCAGCATTTT. The encoded protein is CASSLFVGAGGNQPQHF.

The chain uses TRBV4-3 and TRBJ2-1, with 10 bases aligning to TRBD2. Germline trimming cut 1 base from V and 9 bases from J; bases unmatched to any gene: 6. The germline V gene encodes CDR1 LGHNA and CDR2 YSLEER. This CDR3 comprises 15 residues. DNA for the CDR3: TGCGCCAGCAGCCAAGTAAGCGGGAGGGCCAGTGAGCAGTTCTTC. As protein: CASSQVSGRASEQFF.

In DNA, the CDR3 is TGCGCCAGCAGCTTGCCTAGCGGCCAAGAGACCCAGTACTTC. Its translation is CASSLPSGQETQYF. J is TRBJ2-5 and V is TRBV5-1; TRBD2 matches at 7 bases. CDR3 size: 14 residues. Germline loops: CDR1 SGHRS, CDR2 YFSETQ. The ends lost 1 base at V and 1 base at J; junction bases unmatched: 1.

V and J are TRBV24-1 and TRBJ1-2; the D gene is possibly TRBD1 (6 bases). This CDR3 has 13 residues. Trimming stripped 4 bases from V and 8 bases from J, with 13 bases between. Germline CDR1 is KGHDR and CDR2 is SFDVKD. Here the CDR3 DNA reads TGTGCCACCAGTGACACCCGGACAGCCGGCTACACCTTC. Translation: CATSDTRTAGYTF.

This rearrangement joins TRBV6-1 to TRBJ2-3; the D is unclear. Germline CDR1 MNHNS, CDR2 SASEGT. CDR3 length equals 12 residues. V was shortened by 2 bases and J by 6 bases, with 6 bases between the two germline ends. CDR3 region: CASSEPPDTQYF. The CDR3 coding sequence is TGTGCCAGCAGTGAACCCCCGGATACGCAGTATTTT.

This clone has just a few counts. The gene calls are TRBV5-6 and TRBJ1-2, with D possibly TRBD1 on 6 matching bases. CDR1 and CDR2 (germline): SGHDT, YYEEEE. The CDR3 is made up of 12 amino acids. Trimming left V 6 bases short and J 8 bases short, with 14 bases between. CDR3 coding DNA: TGTGCCAGCAACAAGGACAGTCGGGGCTACACCTTC. Its protein product is CASNKDSRGYTF. Combining the CDR3 with reference TRBV5-6 and TRBJ1-2 gives the whole variable domain DAGVTQSPTHLIKTRGQQVTLRCSPKSGHDTVSWYQQALGQGPQFIFQYYEEEERQRGNFPDRFSGHQFPNYSSELNVNALLLGDSALYLCASNKDSRGYTFGSGTRLTVV.

This clone was counted between two and nine times. The gene calls are TRBV18 and TRBJ1-6; the D gene is possibly TRBD1 (6 bases). The germline V gene has CDR1 KGHSH and CDR2 LQKENI. V was cut by 4 bases and J by 6 bases, with 16 bases left in between. CDR3 length: 16 residues. CDR3 in amino acids: CASSQTGTSFNSPLHF. CDR3 coding DNA: TGTGCCAGCTCACAAACCGGGACATCGTTTAATTCACCCCTCCACTTT.

This clone has just one count. The chain joins TRBV28 to TRBJ1-3; TRBD1 agrees at 7 bases. V lost 5 bases, J lost 4 bases, and 8 bases stayed unmatched. The CDR3 extends over 15 amino acids. Germline assignment: CDR1 MDHEN and CDR2 SYDVKM. The CDR3 is CASSLSTGTGNTIYF. CDR3 coding DNA: TGTGCCAGCAGTCTCTCGACAGGGACAGGAAACACCATATATTTT. Complete variable domain (other parts from reference TRBV28 and TRBJ1-3): DVKVTQSSRYLVKRTGEKVFLECVQDMDHENMFWYRQDPGLGLRLIYFSYDVKMKEKGDIPEGYSVSREKKERFSLILESASTNQTSMYLCASSLSTGTGNTIYFGEGSWLTVV.

The V and J genes are TRBV21-1 and TRBJ1-5; the table names TRBD1, a call not compared with the DNA. TRBV21-1 constitutes a pseudogene. The CDR3 totals 15 residues. This CDR3 reads CASSSKHRDYQPQHF. Here the CDR3 DNA reads TGTGCCAGCAGCTCGAAACACAGGGATTATCAGCCCCAGCATTTT.

The chain couples TRBV30 to TRBJ1-5; D is undetermined. The CDR3 length is 16 residues. With 2 bases removed from V and 4 bases from J, the gap between germline ends came to 18 bases. Germline CDR1 GTSNPN, CDR2 SVGIG (reference sequence). CDR3: CAWSPPARTANQPQHF. The CDR3 DNA reads as TGTGCCTGGAGTCCACCAGCGAGGACTGCTAATCAGCCCCAGCATTTT. Based on the CDR3 plus reference TRBV30 and TRBJ1-5, the full variable domain is SQTIHQWPATLVQPVGSPLSLECTVEGTSNPNLYWYRQAAGRGLQLLFYSVGIGQISSEVPQNLSASRPQDRQFILSSKKLLLSDSGFYLCAWSPPARTANQPQHFGDGTRLSIL.

The J gene is TRBJ1-1, the V gene TRBV20-1, with D maybe TRBD1 (5 bases). From germline, CDR1 is DFQATT and CDR2 SNEGSKA (reference sequence). Trimming stripped 6 bases from V and 8 bases from J, with 10 bases between. The CDR3 covers 10 residues. In DNA, the CDR3 is TGCAGTGCGCTGGGGGGAGAAGCTTTCTTT. Translated, it gives CSALGGEAFF.

This chain uses TRBV7-3 with TRBJ2-1; TRBD2 matches 11 bases. The germline CDR1 and CDR2 sequences are SGHTA and FQGTGA. The CDR3 length is 14 residues. Trimming took 5 bases from V and 5 from J; bases not matched to a gene: 2. The CDR3 spells CASSAGLADNEQFF. In DNA form, the CDR3 reads TGTGCCAGCAGCGCGGGACTAGCGGACAATGAGCAGTTCTTC.

The chain carries TRBV7-2 and TRBJ1-5; D call uncertain. CDR3 size: 12 residues. The V gene lost 5 bases and the J gene lost 5 bases, with 7 bases spanning the gap. CDR1 and CDR2 (germline): SGHTA, FQGNSA. The CDR3 bases are TGTGCCAGCAGCCCGTTCGATCAGCCCCAGCATTTT. This sequence encodes CASSPFDQPQHF.

V is TRBV19 and J is TRBJ2-5, with D unclear. Looked up from germline, CDR1 is LNHDA and CDR2 is SQIVND (reference sequence). The CDR3 runs 14 residues. V was trimmed by 7 bases and J by 7 bases, leaving 19 bases between them. This CDR3 is CASTPSALPGTQYF. CDR3 DNA sequence: TGTGCCAGTACCCCCAGTGCCTTACCAGGGACCCAGTACTTC.

Turning to this clone: A junction boundary mismatches the germline segment, possibly from a read error. CDR3 region: CASSLDGTGADTQYF. The CDR3 nucleotides are TGTGCCAGCAGTTTGGATGGGACAGGGGCAGATACGCAGTATTTT. This chain connects TRBV5-5 to TRBJ2-3, with TRBD1 matching over 10 bases. Per germline, CDR1 SGHKS and CDR2 YYEKEE (reference sequence). The CDR3 consists of 15 residues. The full variable domain, with the rest looked up from reference TRBV5-5 and TRBJ2-3, is DAGVTQSPTHLIKTRGQQVTLRCSPISGHKSVSWYQQVLGQGPQFIFQYYEKEERGRGNFPDRFSARQFPNYSSELNVNALLLGDSALYLCASSLDGTGADTQYFGPGTRLTVL.

The rearrangement joins TRBV4-3 to TRBJ2-7; weak D call: TRBD2 (6 bases). This CDR3 spans 16 amino acids. Germline CDR1 is LGHNA and CDR2 is YSLEER. V lost 0 bases and J 4 bases, leaving 16 bases between the germline ends. This CDR3 is CASSQELGSGGYEQYF. In nucleotides, the CDR3 is TGCGCCAGCAGCCAAGAACTTGGTAGCGGTGGGTACGAGCAGTACTTC.

This clone was found a few times. The chain uses TRBV6-1 and TRBJ1-2, with no clear D. V was shortened by 3 bases and J by 4 bases, with 12 bases between the two germline ends. The germline V gene has CDR1 MNHNS and CDR2 SASEGT. The CDR3 has 14 amino acids. The CDR3 is CASSDVSSLYGYTF. For the CDR3, the DNA is TGTGCCAGCAGTGATGTCAGTTCCCTCTATGGCTACACCTTC.

This chain uses TRBV30 with TRBJ2-2, with TRBD2 matching 12 bases. Germline V lookup: CDR1 GTSNPN, CDR2 SVGIG (reference sequence). The V and J ends lost 2 bases and 6 bases, in that order; junction bases with no gene match: 4. The length of the CDR3 is 15 residues. The CDR3 protein is CAWSLAGGQAGELFF. Here the CDR3 DNA reads TGTGCCTGGAGTCTAGCGGGAGGGCAGGCCGGGGAGCTGTTTTTT.

In this sample, this clone turned up once. CDR3 bases: TGTGCCAGCAGTTTGTTCACTTACGAGCAGTACTTC. This gives the protein CASSLFTYEQYF. J is TRBJ2-7 and V is TRBV28; D ambiguous. Germline V CDR1 and CDR2: MDHEN, SYDVKM. This CDR3 has 12 residues. With 3 bases removed from V and 4 bases from J, the gap between germline ends came to 7 bases.

The chain recombines TRBV4-1 with TRBJ2-6; tentative D call: TRBD2 (6 bases). Per germline, CDR1 MGHRA and CDR2 YSYEKL. CDR3 size: 18 residues. Deletions cut 2 bases from V and 1 base from J, with 15 bases between. The CDR3: CASSQMGGIKSGANVLTF. The CDR3 nucleotides are TGCGCCAGCAGCCAAATGGGGGGTATTAAGTCTGGGGCCAACGTCCTGACTTTC.

The CDR3 bases are TGCGCCAGCAGCCAACAACTAGCGGGAGGGGCAGATACGCAGTATTTT. It codes for CASSQQLAGGADTQYF. V gene TRBV4-3 combines with J gene TRBJ2-3; 13 positions agree with TRBD2. Germline V CDR1 and CDR2: LGHNA, YSLEER. Unmatched junction bases numbered 3, after V lost 2 bases and J lost 4 bases. The CDR3 covers 16 residues.

The rearrangement links TRBV10-3 to TRBJ2-1; tentative D call: TRBD2 (5 bases). V lost 6 bases to trimming and J lost 7 bases, with 19 bases between them. Per germline, CDR1 ENHRY and CDR2 SYGVKD. The CDR3 totals 15 residues. The CDR3 spells CAIRAGMGEGNEQFF. In nucleotides, the CDR3 is TGTGCCATCAGGGCCGGGATGGGAGAGGGAAATGAGCAGTTCTTC.

The chain joins TRBV19 to TRBJ1-4, with 8 nucleotides matching TRBD1. V was clipped by 3 bases and J by 11 bases; unmatched bases: 23. The CDR3 sequence is 19 residues long. CDR1 and CDR2 from the germline V gene are LNHDA and SQIVND (reference sequence). CDR3 DNA sequence: TGTGCCAGTAGTATTGCATCCGGGACAGGCACATCAGAAACCGGGAAACTGTTTTTT. Its protein is CASSIASGTGTSETGKLFF.